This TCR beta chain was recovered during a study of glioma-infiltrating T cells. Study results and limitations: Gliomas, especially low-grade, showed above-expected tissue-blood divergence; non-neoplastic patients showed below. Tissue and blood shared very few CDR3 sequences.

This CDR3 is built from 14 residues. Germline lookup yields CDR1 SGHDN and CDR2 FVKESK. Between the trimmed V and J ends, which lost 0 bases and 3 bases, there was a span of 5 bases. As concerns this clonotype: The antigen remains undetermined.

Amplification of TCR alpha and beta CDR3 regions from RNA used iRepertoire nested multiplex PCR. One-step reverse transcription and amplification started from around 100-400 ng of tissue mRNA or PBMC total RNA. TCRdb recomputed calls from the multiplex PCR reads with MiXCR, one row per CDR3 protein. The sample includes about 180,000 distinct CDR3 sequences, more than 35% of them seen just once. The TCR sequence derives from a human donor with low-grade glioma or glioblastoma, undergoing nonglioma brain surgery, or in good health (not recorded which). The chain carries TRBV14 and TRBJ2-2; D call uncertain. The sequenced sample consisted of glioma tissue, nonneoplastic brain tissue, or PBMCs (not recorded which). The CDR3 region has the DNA TGTGCCAGCAGCCAAGAACGGTACACCGGGGAGCTGTTTTTT. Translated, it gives CASSQERYTGELFF.